The 31 T cell receptor beta chains reported below all come from one sample, sequenced in a study of T cell repertoires in ileal Crohn's disease. Time point in this sample: inflamed ileum from the surgical specimen. Sequencing was performed with immunoSEQ multiplex PCR; in TCRdb, only in-frame clones are kept and a portion is missing. Among under 14,000 clones listed, around 87% were seen once. Source material: ileal tissue. All receptors come from an adult with Crohn's disease.

This chain uses TRBV2 with TRBJ1-6, with TRBD1 as a possible D gene (6 bases). Germline V gene sequence: CDR1 SNHLY, CDR2 FYNNEI. Trimming removed 5 bases at V and 10 bases at J, with 18 bases between. The CDR3 runs 15 residues. This chain's CDR3 is CASSFGQPNRSPLHF. The CDR3 DNA is TGTGCCAGCAGTTTCGGACAGCCAAATAGATCACCCCTCCACTTT.

This clone was counted once. The chain employs TRBV28 and TRBJ2-3, with a possible D match to TRBD2 (6 bases). Per germline, CDR1 MDHEN and CDR2 SYDVKM. The length of the CDR3 is 17 residues. V was cut by 4 bases and J by 0 bases, with 17 bases left in between. The CDR3 reads CASSSPRTGTSTDTQYF. CDR3 nucleotides: TGTGCCAGCAGTTCGCCTCGGACCGGGACTAGCACAGATACGCAGTATTTT.

This clone was picked up one time. The chain combines TRBV5-1 with TRBJ2-7; no firm D call. The CDR3 sequence is 15 residues long. CDR1 is SGHRS, CDR2 YFSETQ, per germline. The V gene lost 5 bases and the J gene lost 1 base, with 16 bases spanning the gap. CDR3 nucleotide sequence: TGCGCCAGCAGGGCTTTAGGGAACGGTTCCTACGAGCAGTACTTC. This gives the protein CASRALGNGSYEQYF.

The J gene is TRBJ2-7, the V gene TRBV1; the DNA was not used to check the table's D call, TRBD2. TRBV1 is reported as a pseudogene. This CDR3 has 17 amino acids. CDR3 region: CTSWTSGSSHSGYEQYV. The DNA of the CDR3 is TGCACCAGCTGGACTAGCGGGTCCTCTCACTCCGGCTACGAGCAGTACGTC.

The chain is built from TRBV2 and TRBJ1-1; D is ambiguous. The germline V gene has CDR1 SNHLY and CDR2 FYNNEI. CDR3 length: 13 residues. In DNA, the CDR3 is TGTGTTGGAGGGTTAGGGCTTGGGACTGAAGCTTTCTTT. Amino acid sequence: CVGGLGLGTEAFF. The complete variable domain, with remaining parts taken from reference TRBV2 and TRBJ1-1, reads EPEVTQTPSHQVTQMGQEVILRCVPISNHLYFYWYRQILGQKVEFLVSFYNNEISEKSEIFDDQFSVERPDGSNFTLKIRSTKLEDSAMYFCVGGLGLGTEAFFGQGTRLTVV.

The V and J genes are TRBV9 and TRBJ2-1; 15 nucleotides line up with TRBD2. Germline V gene data show CDR1 as SGDLS and CDR2 as YYNGEE. Trimming removed 4 bases from V and 2 bases from J; junction bases left unmatched: 10. This CDR3 contains 19 residues. In DNA form, the CDR3 reads TGTGCCAGCAGCCCCCGGGGACTAGCGGGAGGAAGGACCTACAATGAGCAGTTCTTC. It encodes CASSPRGLAGGRTYNEQFF.

V is TRBV4-1 and J is TRBJ2-5, with D uncertain. The CDR3 extends over 13 amino acids. Trimming shortened V by 2 bases and J by 1 base, and 5 bases separated the two germline ends. Germline CDR1 MGHRA, CDR2 YSYEKL. This chain's CDR3 is CASSQRAQETQYF. The CDR3 DNA sequence: TGCGCCAGCAGCCAAAGGGCCCAAGAGACCCAGTACTTC.

The chain is built from TRBV2 and TRBJ1-6; the D gene is possibly TRBD1 (5 bases). Germline values: CDR1 SNHLY, CDR2 FYNNEI. The CDR3 runs to 17 residues. Trimming took 6 bases from V and 0 from J, leaving 15 bases between them. CDR3 region: CASSSGKGSSYNSPLHF. The CDR3 DNA sequence: TGTGCCAGCAGCTCCGGTAAGGGGAGCTCCTATAATTCACCCCTCCACTTT.

The J gene is TRBJ1-6, the V gene TRBV5-1, with D perhaps TRBD1 (5 bases). Germline V CDR1 and CDR2: SGHRS, YFSETQ. The length of the CDR3 is 15 residues. The V and J ends lost 2 bases and 8 bases respectively, with 14 bases between them. As DNA, the CDR3 is TGCGCCAGCAGCTTAGGGAGGGGATCTTATTCACCCCTCCACTTT. It translates to CASSLGRGSYSPLHF. The full variable domain, completed using reference TRBV5-1 and TRBJ1-6, is KAGVTQTPRYLIKTRGQQVTLSCSPISGHRSVSWYQQTPGQGLQFLFEYFSETQRNKGNFPGRFSGRQFSNSRSEMNVSTLELGDSALYLCASSLGRGSYSPLHFGNGTRLTVT.

Here the CDR3 reads CASSCYRDRDNGTNQPQHF. For the CDR3, the DNA is TGTGCCAGCAGCTGTTACCGGGACAGGGATAACGGGACGAATCAGCCCCAGCATTTT. The gene calls are TRBV7-9 and TRBJ1-5; 9 nucleotides agree with TRBD1. The CDR3 spans 19 residues. CDR1 is SEHNR, CDR2 FQNEAQ, per germline (reference sequence). V lost 4 bases, J lost 4 bases, and 17 bases stayed unmatched.

This chain links TRBV30 with TRBJ1-3; no definite D call. This CDR3 is built from 14 residues. Trimming left V 3 bases short and J 0 bases short, with 9 bases between. Germline-derived CDR1 and CDR2 are GTSNPN and SVGIG (reference sequence). CDR3 in amino acids: CAWSRENSGNTIYF. The CDR3 nucleotides are TGTGCCTGGAGCCGCGAGAACTCTGGAAACACCATATATTTT.

CDR3 in amino acids: CASSQSVRRNLAKNIQYF. For the CDR3, the DNA is TGTGCCAGCAGCCAAAGCGTTCGCAGAAATCTAGCCAAAAACATTCAGTACTTC. This chain uses TRBV14 with TRBJ2-4; D gene ambiguous. The CDR3 extends over 18 amino acids. V was shortened by 2 bases and J by 0 bases, with 17 bases between the two germline ends. Per the germline V gene, CDR1 is SGHDN and CDR2 is FVKESK.

This chain connects TRBV15 to TRBJ2-7; D is undetermined. CDR3 size: 12 residues. From germline, CDR1 is LNHNV and CDR2 YYDKDF (reference sequence). The V end lost 0 bases, the J end lost 5 bases, and 5 bases lay between the germline ends. CDR3 coding DNA: TGTGCCACCAGCAGAGATAGAGACGAGCAGTACTTC. Its protein product is CATSRDRDEQYF.

This sequence joins TRBV5-6 and TRBJ1-3, with TRBD1 identical over 9 bases. CDR3 length: 16 amino acids. Germline values: CDR1 SGHDT, CDR2 YYEEEE. The V gene end was trimmed by 4 bases and the J gene end by 0 bases; junction bases not matched to a gene: 5. CDR3 in amino acids: CASSRRDRDSGNTIYF. CDR3 nucleotide sequence: TGTGCCAGCAGCCGCCGGGACAGGGACTCTGGAAACACCATATATTTT.

The rearrangement joins TRBV27 to TRBJ1-5; no clear D. The V end lost 7 bases, the J end lost 1 base, and 8 bases lay between the germline ends. The CDR3 extends over 13 amino acids. The germline V gene encodes CDR1 MNHEY and CDR2 SMNVEV (reference sequence). This chain's CDR3 is CASMRMSNQPQHF. The CDR3 DNA sequence: TGTGCCAGCATGAGGATGAGCAATCAGCCCCAGCATTTT.

CDR3 in amino acids: CASSGGLAGSYNEQFF. In DNA, the CDR3 is TGTGCCAGCAGCGGGGGACTAGCGGGATCCTACAATGAGCAGTTCTTC. The rearrangement links TRBV4-2 to TRBJ2-1; 13 bases line up with TRBD2. The junction had 2 bases not matched to a gene; V was cut back by 5 bases and J by 1 base. Germline CDR1 is LGHNA and CDR2 is YNFKEQ. The CDR3 loop spans 16 amino acids.

V gene TRBV19 combines with J gene TRBJ1-4; D is ambiguous. The CDR3 totals 16 residues. The germline gives CDR1 LNHDA, CDR2 SQIVND (reference sequence). V shed 2 bases and J shed 0 bases, with 10 bases lying between them. This CDR3 is CASSIPNAATNEKLFF. Written as DNA, the CDR3 is TGTGCCAGTAGTATACCCAACGCGGCAACTAATGAAAAACTGTTTTTT.

CDR3 protein: CASSPGRSYEQYF. CDR3 bases: TGTGCCAGCAGCCCCGGTAGATCCTACGAGCAGTACTTC. The chain links TRBV27 to TRBJ2-7, with D unclear. Germline V gene data show CDR1 as MNHEY and CDR2 as SMNVEV (reference sequence). The CDR3 totals 13 residues. Trimming stripped 6 bases from V and 1 base from J, with 10 bases between.

The count of this clone is one. This rearrangement joins TRBV5-1 to TRBJ2-5; no clear D. CDR1 is SGHRS, CDR2 YFSETQ, per germline. V lost 0 bases and J 3 bases, leaving 0 bases between the germline ends. The CDR3 is 11 amino acids. The CDR3 region is CASSLEETQYF. DNA for the CDR3: TGCGCCAGCAGCTTGGAAGAGACCCAGTACTTC.

This clone came up once. J is TRBJ2-1 and V is TRBV5-1, with D possibly TRBD2 on 6 matching bases. The germline V gene has CDR1 SGHRS and CDR2 YFSETQ. The CDR3 spans 13 residues. The V end lost 2 bases, the J end lost 9 bases, and 12 bases lay between the germline ends. The CDR3 DNA follows: TGCGCCAGCAGCTTATGGCGGGACCGTGAGCAGTTCTTC. It codes for CASSLWRDREQFF.

The rearrangement uses TRBV7-9 and TRBJ2-5; no reliable D call. Germline V gives CDR1 SEHNR, CDR2 FQNEAQ (reference sequence). This CDR3 region has 12 residues. V was clipped by 5 bases and J by 2 bases, with 6 bases between them. The chain's CDR3 is CASSPSQETQYF. The DNA for the CDR3 is TGTGCCAGCAGCCCCAGTCAAGAGACCCAGTACTTC. The complete variable domain, with remaining parts taken from reference TRBV7-9 and TRBJ2-5, reads DTGVSQNPRHKITKRGQNVTFRCDPISEHNRLYWYRQTLGQGPEFLTYFQNEAQLEKSRLLSDRFSAERPKGSFSTLEIQRTEQGDSAMYLCASSPSQETQYFGPGTRLLVL.

The rearrangement uses TRBV20-1 and TRBJ2-7; maybe TRBD2 (6 bases). Trimming cost V 6 bases and J 4 bases, with 10 bases left between them. Germline lookup yields CDR1 DFQATT and CDR2 SNEGSKA (reference sequence). The length of the CDR3 is 11 residues. The CDR3 loop is CSAVAGYEQYF. CDR3 coding DNA: TGCAGTGCCGTCGCGGGGTACGAGCAGTACTTC.

CDR3 residues: CASSVGLAGGYEQYF. The CDR3 nucleotides are TGTGCCAGCAGCGTGGGACTAGCGGGAGGGTACGAGCAGTACTTC. This rearrangement joins TRBV14 to TRBJ2-7, with 16 nucleotides matching TRBD2. Unmatched junction bases numbered 2, after V lost 5 bases and J lost 4 bases. The CDR3 spans 15 residues. Germline assignment: CDR1 SGHDN and CDR2 FVKESK.

This chain joins TRBV14 and TRBJ2-5, with TRBD2 identical over 11 bases. V trimming: 5 bases; J trimming: 3 bases; junction bases outside the gene matches: 8. The CDR3 extends over 16 amino acids. Germline CDR1 SGHDN, CDR2 FVKESK. The CDR3 region is CASSFLAGGLEETQYF. Written as DNA, the CDR3 is TGTGCCAGCAGCTTTTTAGCGGGAGGGCTCGAAGAGACCCAGTACTTC. The full variable domain, with the rest looked up from reference TRBV14 and TRBJ2-5, is EAGVTQFPSHSVIEKGQTVTLRCDPISGHDNLYWYRRVMGKEIKFLLHFVKESKQDESGMPNNRFLAERTGGTYSTLKVQPAELEDSGVYFCASSFLAGGLEETQYFGPGTRLLVL.

V is TRBV19 and J is TRBJ2-1; D may be TRBD2 (5 bases). Germline V gene data show CDR1 as LNHDA and CDR2 as SQIVND (reference sequence). This CDR3 is 13 amino acids long. V was cut by 6 bases and J by 3 bases, with 9 bases left in between. The CDR3, as DNA: TGTGCCAGTAGAACTAGTCTCTACAATGAGCAGTTCTTC. Encoded protein: CASRTSLYNEQFF.

The chain couples TRBV5-6 to TRBJ2-2; D is undetermined. The CDR3 consists of 13 residues. Trimming cost V 1 base and J 4 bases, with 5 bases left between them. Germline V gene data show CDR1 as SGHDT and CDR2 as YYEEEE. CDR3 region: CASSLLGTGELFF. In nucleotides, the CDR3 is TGTGCCAGCAGCTTGTTGGGCACCGGGGAGCTGTTTTTT.

This clone is a singleton in its sample. The V call is TRBV6-1, the J call TRBJ2-1; 12 bases map to TRBD2. This CDR3 is 13 amino acids long. The germline CDR1 and CDR2 sequences are MNHNS and SASEGT. With V trimmed by 8 bases and J by 8 bases, 4 bases remained unmatched. CDR3 sequence (DNA): TGTGCCAGCCATACTAGCGGGAGGTATGAGCAGTTCTTC. Translation: CASHTSGRYEQFF.

The chain carries TRBV6-1 and TRBJ2-1; 10 bases are a match to TRBD2. This CDR3 region has 14 residues. Trimming took 11 bases from V and 6 from J; bases not matched to a gene: 10. The germline V gene encodes CDR1 MNHNS and CDR2 SASEGT. CDR3 in amino acids: CASNSGRAANEQFF. CDR3 bases: TGTGCCTCAAACAGCGGGAGGGCCGCCAATGAGCAGTTCTTC.

The V gene is TRBV10-3, the J gene TRBJ2-5; TRBD1 aligns across 8 bases. Germline assignment: CDR1 ENHRY and CDR2 SYGVKD. Trimming at V came to 5 bases and at J to 5 bases, leaving 1 base not matched to a gene. This CDR3 contains 12 residues. The CDR3 sequence is CAISQGAETQYF. The CDR3, as DNA: TGTGCCATCAGTCAGGGGGCTGAGACCCAGTACTTC.

The J gene is TRBJ2-1, the V gene TRBV4-1; D is unresolved. Deletions cut 1 base from V and 3 bases from J, with 4 bases between. Germline CDR1 MGHRA, CDR2 YSYEKL. CDR3 length: 13 residues. CDR3 residues: CASSQGGYNEQFF. The DNA of the CDR3 is TGCGCCAGCAGCCAAGGAGGCTACAATGAGCAGTTCTTC.

This chain joins TRBV7-9 and TRBJ1-1; 10 positions match TRBD1. V lost 5 bases and J lost 5; bases outside the gene matches: 11. CDR3 size: 16 residues. Germline loops: CDR1 SEHNR, CDR2 FQNEAQ (reference sequence). CDR3 in amino acids: CASSPDKDRGLTEAFF. The CDR3 bases are TGTGCCAGCAGCCCCGACAAGGACAGGGGGTTAACTGAAGCTTTCTTT.